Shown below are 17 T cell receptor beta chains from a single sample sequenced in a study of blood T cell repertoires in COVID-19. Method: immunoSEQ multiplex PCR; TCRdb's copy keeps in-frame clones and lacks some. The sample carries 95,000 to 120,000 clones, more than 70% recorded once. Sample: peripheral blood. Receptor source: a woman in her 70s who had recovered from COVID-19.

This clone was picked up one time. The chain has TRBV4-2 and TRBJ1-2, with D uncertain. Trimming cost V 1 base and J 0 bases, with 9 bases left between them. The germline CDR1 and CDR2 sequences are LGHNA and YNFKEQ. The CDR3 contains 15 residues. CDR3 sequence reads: CASSQGPESNYGYTF. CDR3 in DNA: TGTGCCAGCAGCCAAGGGCCAGAATCTAACTATGGCTACACCTTC.

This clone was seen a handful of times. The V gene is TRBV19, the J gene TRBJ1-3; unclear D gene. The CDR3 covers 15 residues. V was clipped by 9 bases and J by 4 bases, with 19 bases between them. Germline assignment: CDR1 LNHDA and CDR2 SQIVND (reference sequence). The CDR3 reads CASRLGGIYGNTIYF. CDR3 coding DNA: TGTGCCAGCCGACTGGGCGGGATTTACGGAAACACCATATATTTT.

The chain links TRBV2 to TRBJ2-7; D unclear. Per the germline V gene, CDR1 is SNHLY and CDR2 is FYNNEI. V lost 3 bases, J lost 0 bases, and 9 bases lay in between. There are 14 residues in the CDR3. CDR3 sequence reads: CASSDRSSSYEQYF. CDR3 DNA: TGTGCCAGCAGTGACAGGTCGAGCTCCTACGAGCAGTACTTC.

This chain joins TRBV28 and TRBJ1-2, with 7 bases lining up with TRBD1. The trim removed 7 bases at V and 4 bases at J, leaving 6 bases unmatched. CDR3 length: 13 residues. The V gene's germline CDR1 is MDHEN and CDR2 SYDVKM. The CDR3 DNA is TGTGCCAGCATCCGAGGGGGCAGCTATGGCTACACCTTC. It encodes CASIRGGSYGYTF.

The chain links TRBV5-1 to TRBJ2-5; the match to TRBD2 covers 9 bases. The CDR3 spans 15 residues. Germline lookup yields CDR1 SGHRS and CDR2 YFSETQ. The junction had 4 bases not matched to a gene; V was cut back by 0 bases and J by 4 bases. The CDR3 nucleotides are TGCGCCAGCAGCTTGGTGACTAGCGGAGGAGAGACCCAGTACTTC. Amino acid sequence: CASSLVTSGGETQYF.

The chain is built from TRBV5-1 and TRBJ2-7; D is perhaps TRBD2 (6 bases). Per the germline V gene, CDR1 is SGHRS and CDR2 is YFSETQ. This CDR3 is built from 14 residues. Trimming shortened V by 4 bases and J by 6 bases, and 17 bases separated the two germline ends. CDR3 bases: TGCGCCAGCAGCCGCCGACCTGGGGAGGTCGAGCAGTACTTC. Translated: CASSRRPGEVEQYF. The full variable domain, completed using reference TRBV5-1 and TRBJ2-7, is KAGVTQTPRYLIKTRGQQVTLSCSPISGHRSVSWYQQTPGQGLQFLFEYFSETQRNKGNFPGRFSGRQFSNSRSEMNVSTLELGDSALYLCASSRRPGEVEQYFGPGTRLTVT.

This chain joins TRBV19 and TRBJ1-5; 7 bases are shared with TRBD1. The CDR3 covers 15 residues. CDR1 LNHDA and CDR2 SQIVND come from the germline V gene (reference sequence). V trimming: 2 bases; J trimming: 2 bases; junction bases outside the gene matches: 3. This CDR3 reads CASSILQGGNQPQHF. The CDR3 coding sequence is TGTGCCAGTAGTATACTTCAGGGGGGCAATCAGCCCCAGCATTTT.

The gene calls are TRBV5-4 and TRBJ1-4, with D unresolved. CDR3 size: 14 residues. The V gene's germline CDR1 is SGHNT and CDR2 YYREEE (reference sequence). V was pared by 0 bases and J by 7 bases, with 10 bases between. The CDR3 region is CASSLGSVGEKLFF. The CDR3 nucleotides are TGTGCCAGCAGCTTGGGTAGCGTTGGTGAAAAACTGTTTTTT.

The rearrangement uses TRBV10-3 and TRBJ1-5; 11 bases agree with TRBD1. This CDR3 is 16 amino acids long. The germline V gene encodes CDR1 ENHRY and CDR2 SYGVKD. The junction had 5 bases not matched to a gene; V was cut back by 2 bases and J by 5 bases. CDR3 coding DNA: TGTGCCATCAGTGAGGGACAGGGGGCAGGCTATCAGCCCCAGCATTTT. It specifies CAISEGQGAGYQPQHF.

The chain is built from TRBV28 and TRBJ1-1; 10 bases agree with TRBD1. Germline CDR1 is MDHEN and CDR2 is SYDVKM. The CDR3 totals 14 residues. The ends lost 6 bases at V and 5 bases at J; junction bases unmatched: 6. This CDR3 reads CASSPGTGATEAFF. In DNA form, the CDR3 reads TGTGCCAGCAGCCCCGGGACAGGGGCAACTGAAGCTTTCTTT.

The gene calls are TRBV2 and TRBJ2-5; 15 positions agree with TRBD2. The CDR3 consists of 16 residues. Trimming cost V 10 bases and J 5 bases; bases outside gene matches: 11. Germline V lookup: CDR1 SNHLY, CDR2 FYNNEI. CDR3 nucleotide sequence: TGTGCCACCAAGAGGTGGACTAGCGGGAGGGTCGAGACCCAGTACTTC. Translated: CATKRWTSGRVETQYF.

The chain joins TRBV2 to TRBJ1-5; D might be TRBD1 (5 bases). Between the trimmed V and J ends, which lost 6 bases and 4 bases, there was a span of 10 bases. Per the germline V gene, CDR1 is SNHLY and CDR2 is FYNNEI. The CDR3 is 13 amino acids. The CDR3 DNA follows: TGTGCCAGCAGCGGCAGGGTGAATCAGCCCCAGCATTTT. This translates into CASSGRVNQPQHF.

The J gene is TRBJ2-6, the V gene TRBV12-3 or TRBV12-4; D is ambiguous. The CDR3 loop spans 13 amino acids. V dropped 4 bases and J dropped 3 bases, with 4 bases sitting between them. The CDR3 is CASSWSGANVLTF. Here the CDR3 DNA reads TGTGCCAGCAGTTGGAGTGGGGCCAACGTCCTGACTTTC.

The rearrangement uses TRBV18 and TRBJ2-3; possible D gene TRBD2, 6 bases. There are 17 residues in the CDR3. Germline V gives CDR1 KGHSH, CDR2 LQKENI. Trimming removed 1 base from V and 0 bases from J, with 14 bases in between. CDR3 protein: CASSPLNGGRSTDTQYF. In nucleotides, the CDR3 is TGTGCCAGCTCACCACTTAACGGGGGACGGAGCACAGATACGCAGTATTTT. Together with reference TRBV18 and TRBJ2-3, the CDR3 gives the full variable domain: NAGVMQNPRHLVRRRGQEARLRCSPMKGHSHVYWYRQLPEEGLKFMVYLQKENIIDESGMPKERFSAEFPKEGPSILRIQQVVRGDSAAYFCASSPLNGGRSTDTQYFGPGTRLTVL.

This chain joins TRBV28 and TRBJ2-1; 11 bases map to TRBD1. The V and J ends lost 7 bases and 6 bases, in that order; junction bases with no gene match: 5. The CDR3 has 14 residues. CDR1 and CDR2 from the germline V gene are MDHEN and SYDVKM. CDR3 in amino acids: CASMGQGVGNEQFF. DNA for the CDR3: TGTGCCAGCATGGGACAGGGGGTTGGCAATGAGCAGTTCTTC.

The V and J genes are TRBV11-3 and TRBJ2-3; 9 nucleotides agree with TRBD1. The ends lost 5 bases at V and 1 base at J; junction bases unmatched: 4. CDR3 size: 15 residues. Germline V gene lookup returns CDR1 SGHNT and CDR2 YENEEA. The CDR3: CASSQWDRGTDTQYF. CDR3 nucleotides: TGTGCCAGCAGCCAATGGGACAGGGGCACAGATACGCAGTATTTT.

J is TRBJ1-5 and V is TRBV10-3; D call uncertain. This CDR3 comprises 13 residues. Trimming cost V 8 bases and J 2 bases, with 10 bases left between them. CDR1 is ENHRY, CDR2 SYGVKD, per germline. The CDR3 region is CAIRVVGNQPQHF. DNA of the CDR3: TGTGCCATCCGAGTGGTTGGCAATCAGCCCCAGCATTTT.